This is a list of T cell receptor beta chains from one sample in a study of cytomegalovirus exposure and HLA in healthy donors. Sequencing used immunoSEQ multiplex PCR; TCRdb keeps in-frame clones, though not all of them. The top ten clones hold roughly 1.9% of a sample with around 140,000 clones, less than 95% of them seen once. The specimen was PBMCs. The source is a young man in good health and CMV-seropositive. Both conserved end residues are part of each CDR3. The order of the fields is V gene, J gene, D gene, clone size, CDR3 protein, CDR3 DNA. A D gene is named only where the DNA matches it firmly. Clone size, where shown, is once, few, many, or a class for clones that have expanded.

V gene: TRBV10-3; J gene: TRBJ1-1; D gene: .; clone size: .; CDR3 protein: CAIRKGVLNTEAFF; CDR3 DNA: TGTGCCATCAGAAAAGGGGTATTGAACACTGAAGCTTTCTTT
V gene: TRBV14; J gene: TRBJ2-7; D gene: TRBD1; clone size: .; CDR3 protein: CASSPGTGPEQYF; CDR3 DNA: TGTGCCAGCAGTCCCGGGACAGGGCCCGAGCAGTACTTC
V gene: TRBV28; J gene: TRBJ2-5; D gene: TRBD1; clone size: .; CDR3 protein: CASTVVGTAQETQYF; CDR3 DNA: TGTGCCAGCACGGTCGTCGGGACAGCACAAGAGACCCAGTACTTC
V gene: TRBV9; J gene: TRBJ1-1; D gene: .; clone size: once; CDR3 protein: CASSAAGAPFVAEAFF; CDR3 DNA: TGTGCCAGCAGCGCCGCAGGGGCCCCCTTTGTAGCCGAAGCTTTCTTT
V gene: TRBV4-1; J gene: TRBJ2-7; D gene: TRBD1; clone size: .; CDR3 protein: CASSQEWDRGSYEQYF; CDR3 DNA: TGCGCCAGCAGCCAAGAATGGGACAGGGGATCCTACGAGCAGTACTTC
V gene: TRBV7-9; J gene: TRBJ2-7; D gene: .; clone size: few; CDR3 protein: CASSPVPYEQYF; CDR3 DNA: TGTGCCAGCAGCCCCGTCCCCTACGAGCAGTACTTC
V gene: TRBV11-2; J gene: TRBJ2-1; D gene: TRBD2; clone size: .; CDR3 protein: CASSLRAAGGVGEQFF; CDR3 DNA: TGTGCCAGCAGCTTACGCGCAGCGGGAGGTGTGGGTGAGCAGTTCTTC
V gene: TRBV29-1; J gene: TRBJ2-7; D gene: TRBD1; clone size: .; CDR3 protein: CSVEDEGQGSHEQYF; CDR3 DNA: TGCAGCGTTGAAGATGAAGGACAGGGGAGCCACGAGCAGTACTTC
V gene: TRBV28; J gene: TRBJ2-3; D gene: TRBD1; clone size: once; CDR3 protein: CASSSSGQGGSF; CDR3 DNA: TGTGCCAGCAGTTCATCGGGACAGGGTGGTTCATTT
V gene: TRBV9; J gene: TRBJ2-2; D gene: .; clone size: .; CDR3 protein: CASRLASTGELFF; CDR3 DNA: TGTGCCAGCAGGTTGGCCAGCACCGGGGAGCTGTTTTTT
V gene: TRBV7-8; J gene: TRBJ2-7; D gene: .; clone size: once; CDR3 protein: CASSPLAYEQYF; CDR3 DNA: TGTGCCAGCAGCCCACTGGCCTACGAGCAGTACTTC
V gene: TRBV4-1; J gene: TRBJ2-7; D gene: TRBD2; clone size: .; CDR3 protein: CASSQGRLAGVGEQYF; CDR3 DNA: TGCGCCAGCAGCCAAGGCCGACTAGCGGGAGTAGGTGAGCAGTACTTC
V gene: TRBV11-2; J gene: TRBJ2-1; D gene: TRBD2; clone size: once; CDR3 protein: CASSFATGGPHNEQFF; CDR3 DNA: TGTGCCAGCAGCTTTGCCACGGGAGGGCCCCACAATGAGCAGTTCTTC
V gene: TRBV18; J gene: TRBJ2-2; D gene: TRBD1; clone size: .; CDR3 protein: CASSPPGQGPGELFF; CDR3 DNA: TGTGCCAGCTCACCACCGGGACAGGGACCCGGGGAGCTGTTTTTT
V gene: TRBV9; J gene: TRBJ2-3; D gene: .; clone size: once; CDR3 protein: CASSVFPQTDTQYF; CDR3 DNA: TGTGCCAGCAGCGTATTCCCCCAAACAGATACGCAGTATTTT